This T cell receptor (beta chain) was obtained from a study of T cells after yellow fever vaccination. Study findings and constraints: Subsequent booster samples again held most clones from primary vaccination (96% CD4, 85% to 90% CD8).

Germline V gene lookup returns CDR1 SGHDN and CDR2 FVKESK. V gave up 3 bases and J gave up 5 bases, with 17 bases separating them. There are 16 residues in the CDR3. Comments on this clonotype: Antigen specificity is unknown.

Making TCR cDNA involved 5'RACE template switching, which added UMIs and a universal primer site. MiXCR, run by TCRdb on the 5' RACE reads, gives a single entry per CDR3 protein. The profile shows some 260,000 distinct CDR3 sequences, 5.2% of them singletons. V and J are TRBV14 and TRBJ2-1; D possibly matches TRBD1 or TRBD2 (5 bases each). Source: CD4+ T cells sorted from PBMCs, taken on the day of the yellow fever booster vaccination. This clonotype originated in a man in his late teens or twenties who received the YFV17D yellow fever vaccine. CDR3 nucleotide sequence: TGTGCCAGCAGCCACCTCAGGGAGACTTCGCACAATGAGCAGTTCTTC. It encodes CASSHLRETSHNEQFF.